This T cell receptor beta chain was profiled in a study of beta chain features in type 1 diabetes (dated by TCRdb to the late 2010s). About the full investigation: Patients and healthy donors did not differ in mean age, gender distribution, total cell number or subset yield. A total of 107,917,701 sorted cells were examined across all samples, and the number of cells per subset was strongly correlated with RNA yield. In the study, TCRB repertoires of sorted circulating CD4+ T cell subsets from recently diagnosed type 1 diabetes patients were compared with those of matched healthy donors. Regulatory and stem cell-like memory subsets were obtained from only 8 patients and about 8 healthy donors, while naive and central memory subsets were obtained from all 30 or so donors.

Each donor gave one peripheral blood draw, averaging roughly 120 mL, which was collected into heparinised tubes. Using a panel that included CD45RO, CCR7, CD25, CD127, CD95 and CD27, naive, central memory, regulatory and stem cell-like memory CD4+ T cells were sorted on a BD FACSAria II. Every sorted population had a purity above 95%. Right away, PBMCs were isolated by Lymphoprep density gradient centrifugation and were stained directly, with no culture step. Samples were stained and sorted in pairs, with one healthy donor and one patient per experiment, so that batch effects were minimized. The entire amount of isolated RNA was reverse transcribed using the High Capacity cDNA Reverse Transcription Kit, so the sequenced TCRB transcripts were expressed ones. Naive, central memory and regulatory T cell samples underwent deep immunoSEQ sequencing, averaging about 3.57 million total reads per sample. Sorted cells were lysed in RLT buffer, and RNA was extracted using DNase-treated RNeasy Micro or Mini kits according to cell number. To prevent cross-contamination, every cell subset was processed on its own, while patient and healthy donor samples were processed together. Using the immunoSEQ multiplex PCR, TCRB sequences were amplified from cDNA into 87-bp fragments spanning the CDR3 region. Sequencing of the amplicons was done on the Illumina HiSeq platform. The original methods were these. Synthetic template baselines were used to correct PCR bias computationally, reads within Hamming distance 2 were collapsed, and singletons that could not be merged were discarded. Reads were aligned against IMGT so that V, D and J genes, CDR3 length and insertions or deletions at six rearrangement sites could be assigned. Within each subset, clonotype counts were normalized to sorted cell number, and only after that were true diversity and Gini coefficients computed with the tcR R package. The overlap coefficient, calculated on TCRB nucleotide sequences, was used to measure repertoire sharing. As a proxy for the pre-selection repertoire, out-of-frame TCRB sequences from naive cells were analyzed. TCRdb limited this immuneACCESS table to in-frame rearrangements with V and J called. A share of clones is missing; checked studies link under half to unresolved V genes, and the rest is unexplained. That table supplies the V and J calls and clone size; D and trimming were determined from the DNA. This sample lists approximately 340,000 clones; approximately 15% were detected once. The ten largest clonotypes hold 0.019% of the sample.

On the study overall, not on this receptor specifically: The naive, central memory and regulatory TCRB repertoires appeared to resemble one another more closely among patients than among healthy donors. Because small numbers of individuals were included in the HLA sub-analyses, any influence of HLA type on TCRB rearrangement was left unresolved. Shorter templates might have been favored by PCR, but patient and control samples were amplified and corrected together, so both groups would have been affected equally by any skew. At VDJ recombination sites, patients with type 1 diabetes made fewer insertions and deleted more nucleotides, a pattern implying thymic rearrangement abnormalities. Because cDNA rather than genomic DNA was sequenced, highly expressing activated cells could have been over-represented, although no difference in activation and CD3 levels was found between groups. Type 1 diabetes patients showed a moderate but significant shortening of TCRB CDR3 length in all four CD4+ subsets.

The germline V gene sets CDR1 to SGHAT and CDR2 to FQNNGV. The CDR3 holds 12 amino acids from the cysteine to the phenylalanine. Only the CDR3 DNA is retained, 36 bases long and in frame from the first base. V loses 2 bases of germline sequence and J loses 6 bases, and the interval between the two ends is 7 bases. This clone has more than one count but fewer than ten. Its target antigen remains unknown. Per-base qualities were not stored, and no clone one base away is much larger. The TCR comes from a young woman in good health. The sequenced sample was naive CD4+ T cells from blood. Sample cell subset or site, as interpreted from the label and publication: true naive CD4+ T cells. Here the chain combines TRBV11-2 and TRBJ1-1; the D gene is not confidently resolved. This receptor carries the CDR3 CASSLNLAEAFF. The sequence in DNA is TGTGCCAGCAGCTTAAATCTCGCTGAAGCTTTCTTT.